The 8 T cell receptor beta chains below all came from one sample that was sequenced in a study of blood T cell repertoires in COVID-19. Profiling relied on immunoSEQ multiplex PCR, and the TCRdb table lists in-frame clones only, not all of them. Of some 120,000 clones listed, roughly 79% are singletons. Sequencing input: peripheral blood. All receptors come from a human donor in a cohort sampled during active COVID-19.

The genes are TRBV27 and TRBJ2-1, with TRBD2 matching 11 bases. Germline V gene lookup returns CDR1 MNHEY and CDR2 SMNVEV (reference sequence). With 8 bases clipped from V and 0 bases from J, the junction kept 6 bases outside the gene matches. The CDR3 runs 16 residues. DNA of the CDR3: TGTGCCAGCCAACGGACTAGCGGGTTCTCCTACAATGAGCAGTTCTTC. The encoded protein is CASQRTSGFSYNEQFF.

This clone was seen only a few times. The gene calls are TRBV2 and TRBJ2-7, with 8 bases fitting TRBD1. J gave up 3 bases and V 6 bases, and 7 bases lay outside the gene matches. Germline loops: CDR1 SNHLY, CDR2 FYNNEI. The CDR3 is 14 residues long. In nucleotides, the CDR3 is TGTGCCAGCAGAGACATAGGGACAGGCTACGAGCAGTACTTC. Protein: CASRDIGTGYEQYF. The full variable domain, with the rest looked up from reference TRBV2 and TRBJ2-7, is EPEVTQTPSHQVTQMGQEVILRCVPISNHLYFYWYRQILGQKVEFLVSFYNNEISEKSEIFDDQFSVERPDGSNFTLKIRSTKLEDSAMYFCASRDIGTGYEQYFGPGTRLTVT.

This chain uses TRBV10-3 with TRBJ1-1, with D maybe TRBD1 (6 bases). Germline CDR1 ENHRY, CDR2 SYGVKD. CDR3 length: 16 amino acids. Trimming removed 0 bases at V and 2 bases at J, with 13 bases between. In DNA form, the CDR3 reads TGTGCCATCAGTGAGTCGAGGGGGGGGCTCAACACTGAAGCTTTCTTT. It yields the protein CAISESRGGLNTEAFF.

A single count supports this clone. This sequence joins TRBV7-2 and TRBJ2-1, with 10 bases that match TRBD2. V was clipped by 0 bases and J by 9 bases; unmatched bases: 8. CDR1 is SGHTA, CDR2 FQGNSA, per germline. There are 16 residues in the CDR3. This CDR3 is CASSLAWVAGGTEQFF. The CDR3 region has the DNA TGTGCCAGCAGCTTAGCGTGGGTAGCGGGAGGAACTGAGCAGTTCTTC.

The V and J genes are TRBV15 and TRBJ2-7; 8 bases are a match to TRBD1. The CDR3 runs to 16 residues. The V gene end was trimmed by 1 base and the J gene end by 4 bases; junction bases not matched to a gene: 9. Germline CDR1 reads LNHNV; CDR2 reads YYDKDF (reference sequence). CDR3 DNA sequence: TGTGCCACCAGCAGAGGAGTTGGGACAGGCGGTTACGAGCAGTACTTC. Encoded protein: CATSRGVGTGGYEQYF.

This clone has a single count. The J gene is TRBJ1-4, the V gene TRBV4-1, with a possible D match to TRBD1 (6 bases). Trimming removed 6 bases from V and 5 bases from J, with 19 bases in between. CDR1 and CDR2 (germline): MGHRA, YSYEKL. The CDR3 has 16 amino acids. CDR3 DNA sequence: TGCGCCAGCAGTCGCCTTCCGGGACAATCGAATGAAAAACTGTTTTTT. Translation gives CASSRLPGQSNEKLFF.

This clone was detected only a few times. V and J are TRBV10-3 and TRBJ2-7, with 7 bases fitting TRBD1. The CDR3 sequence is 13 residues long. CDR1 and CDR2 (germline): ENHRY, SYGVKD. With V trimmed by 6 bases and J by 5 bases, 7 bases remained unmatched. The CDR3 nucleotides are TGTGCCATCAGGACAGGGTTGTTCGACGAGCAGTACTTC. Translating it yields CAIRTGLFDEQYF.

V is TRBV24-1 and J is TRBJ2-1; 10 nucleotides match TRBD1. Germline V CDR1 and CDR2: KGHDR, SFDVKD. This CDR3 comprises 16 residues. Trimming cost V 4 bases and J 9 bases; bases outside gene matches: 11. The CDR3 spells CATSDPGTGALGEQFF. CDR3 nucleotides: TGTGCCACCAGTGACCCCGGGACAGGGGCCCTAGGTGAGCAGTTCTTC.